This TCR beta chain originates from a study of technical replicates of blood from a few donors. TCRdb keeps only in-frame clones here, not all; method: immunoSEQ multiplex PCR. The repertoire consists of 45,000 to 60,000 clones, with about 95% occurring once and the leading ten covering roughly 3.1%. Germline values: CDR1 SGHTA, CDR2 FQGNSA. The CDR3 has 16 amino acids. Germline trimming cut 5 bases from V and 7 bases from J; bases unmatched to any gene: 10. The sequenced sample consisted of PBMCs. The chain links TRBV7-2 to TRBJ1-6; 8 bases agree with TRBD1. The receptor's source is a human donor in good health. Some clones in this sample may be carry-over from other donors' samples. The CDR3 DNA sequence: TGTGCCAGCAGCCCAAACGGACAGGGCGAAAATTCACCCCTCCACTTT. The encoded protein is CASSPNGQGENSPLHF.